This T cell receptor beta chain was profiled in a study of blood T cell repertoires in COVID-19. The V and J ends lost 5 bases and 5 bases respectively, with 10 bases between them. Per germline, CDR1 LGHDT and CDR2 YNNKEL (reference sequence). The length of the CDR3 is 14 residues. The protocol was immunoSEQ multiplex PCR, while the TCRdb copy is restricted to in-frame clones and leaves out a portion. The table records about 80,000 clones, roughly four fifths of them present only once. This clone is a singleton in its sample. The chain uses TRBV3-1 (or the pseudogene TRBV3-2) and TRBJ1-6; D not resolved. The sample comprised peripheral blood. The source is a woman between 70 and 85 years old with acute or convalescent COVID-19. The CDR3 nucleotides read TGTGCCAGCAGCTTTAACAGAGATAATTCACCCCTCCACTTT. It translates to CASSFNRDNSPLHF.